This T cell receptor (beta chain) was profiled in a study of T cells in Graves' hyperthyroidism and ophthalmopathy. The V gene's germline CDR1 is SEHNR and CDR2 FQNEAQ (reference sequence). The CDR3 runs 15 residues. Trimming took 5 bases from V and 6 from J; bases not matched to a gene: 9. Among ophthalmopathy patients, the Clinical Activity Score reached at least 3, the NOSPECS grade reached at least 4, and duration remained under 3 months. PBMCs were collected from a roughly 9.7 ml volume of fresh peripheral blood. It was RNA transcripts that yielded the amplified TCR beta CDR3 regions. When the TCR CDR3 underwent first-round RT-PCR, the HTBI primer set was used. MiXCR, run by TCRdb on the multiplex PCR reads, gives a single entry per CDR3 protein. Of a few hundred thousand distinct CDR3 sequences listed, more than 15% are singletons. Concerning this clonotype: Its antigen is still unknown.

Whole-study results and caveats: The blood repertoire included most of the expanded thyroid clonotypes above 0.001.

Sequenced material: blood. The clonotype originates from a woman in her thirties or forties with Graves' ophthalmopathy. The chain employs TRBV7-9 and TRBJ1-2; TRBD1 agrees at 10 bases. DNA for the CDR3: TGTGCCAGCAGCCAAGACAGGGGGCTGTCTGATGGCTACACCTTC. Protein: CASSQDRGLSDGYTF.